This T cell receptor beta chain was sequenced for a study of OX40 agonist ivuxolimab in advanced cancers. Study-level information: Earlier anti-PD-1, anti-PD-L1 or anti-CTLA-4 therapy was permitted; 30% to 45% had received some. Two cutaneous melanoma patients and one hepatocellular carcinoma patient, three in all, had partial responses.

Germline V lookup: CDR1 SGHDT, CDR2 YYEEEE. The length of the CDR3 is 14 residues. V was pared by 4 bases and J by 5 bases, with 7 bases of the junction left unmatched. Study-level points and caveats: CD8+ T cells were the subset that, on average, had more expanded clones than CD4+.

TCRdb keeps only in-frame clones here, not all; method: immunoSEQ multiplex PCR. The sample carries about 64,000 clones, 80% recorded once. Note on this clone: No antigen is known for it.

This sequence was found in an adult with an advanced solid tumor such as melanoma, head and neck, liver or kidney cancer. The chain employs TRBV5-6 and TRBJ2-5; 8 positions agree with TRBD1. Here the sequenced sample was CD4+ or CD8+ T cells sorted from blood, taken in a trial of the OX40 agonist ivuxolimab. CDR3 sequence reads: CASSTRTGFETQYF. CDR3 nucleotides: TGTGCCAGCAGCACGAGGACAGGGTTCGAGACCCAGTACTTC.